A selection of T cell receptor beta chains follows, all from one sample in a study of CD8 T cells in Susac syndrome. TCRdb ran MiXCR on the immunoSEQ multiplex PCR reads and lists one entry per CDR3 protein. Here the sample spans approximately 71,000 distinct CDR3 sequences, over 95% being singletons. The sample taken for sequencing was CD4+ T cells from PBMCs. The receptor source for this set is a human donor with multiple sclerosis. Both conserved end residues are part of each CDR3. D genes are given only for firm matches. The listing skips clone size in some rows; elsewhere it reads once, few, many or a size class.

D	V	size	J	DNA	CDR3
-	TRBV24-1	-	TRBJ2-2	TGTGCCACCAGCCCCGCTGGCAGGGTTAACACCGGGGAGCTGTTTTTT	CATSPAGRVNTGELFF
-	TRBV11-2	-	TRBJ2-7	TGTGCCAGCAGCCCTTATGGGCGCCGCTACGAGCAGTACTTC	CASSPYGRRYEQYF
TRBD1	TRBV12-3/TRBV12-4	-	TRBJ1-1	TGTGCCAGCAGAAGGACAGGGTTTACTGAAGCTTTCTTT	CASRRTGFTEAFF
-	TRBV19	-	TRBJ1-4	TGTGCCAGTAGCAATTCGGCTGGCACTGGTGAAAAACTGTTTTTT	CASSNSAGTGEKLFF
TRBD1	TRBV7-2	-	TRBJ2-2	TGTGCCAGCAGCTTAGGACAGGGGACCGGGGAGCTGTTTTTT	CASSLGQGTGELFF
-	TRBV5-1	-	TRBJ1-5	TGCGCCAGCAGCTTGGAAAGCAATCAGCCCCAGCATTTT	CASSLESNQPQHF
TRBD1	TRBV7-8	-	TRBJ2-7	TGTGCCAGCAGCCCCTGGGACAGCAGCTCCTACGAGCAGTACTTC	CASSPWDSSSYEQYF
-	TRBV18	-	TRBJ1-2	TGTGCCAGCTCACCCGACCCCTCCTATGGCTACACCTTC	CASSPDPSYGYTF
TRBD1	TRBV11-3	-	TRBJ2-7	TGTGCCAGCAGCCCCGGGACAGGGCCCAACGAGCAGTACTTC	CASSPGTGPNEQYF
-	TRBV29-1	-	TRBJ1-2	TGCAGCGTTGATAAGGAAATCTATGGCTACACCTTC	CSVDKEIYGYTF
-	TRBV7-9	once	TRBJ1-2	TGTGCCAGCAGCCCGGAATCTGGGGACTATGGCTACACCTTC	CASSPESGDYGYTF
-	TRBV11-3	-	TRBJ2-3	TGTGCCAGCAGCACCCGGGGATTCGGCACAGATACGCAGTATTTT	CASSTRGFGTDTQYF
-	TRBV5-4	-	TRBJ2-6	TGTGCCAGCAGCTTGACTGGGGCCAACGTCCTGACTTTC	CASSLTGANVLTF
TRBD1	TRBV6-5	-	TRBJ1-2	TGTGCCAGCAGTTACGGTCCGGGACAGCCGGGCAACTATGGCTACACCTTC	CASSYGPGQPGNYGYTF
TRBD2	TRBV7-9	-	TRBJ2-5	TGTGCCAGCAGCTTCAGTGTACTAGCGGGGGAGACCCAGTACTTC	CASSFSVLAGETQYF